The 10 T cell receptor beta chains below come from one sample, sequenced in a study of blood T cell repertoires in COVID-19. Sequencing used immunoSEQ multiplex PCR; TCRdb keeps in-frame clones, though not all of them. The table lists around 400,000 clones, around 87% of them singletons, with 2% to 2.5% in the top ten. Sequencing was carried out using peripheral blood. The receptor source for this set is a woman aged 60 to 75 with COVID-19, enrolled during active disease.

The chain couples TRBV6-5 to TRBJ1-2; no clear D gene. The germline V gene has CDR1 MNHEY and CDR2 SVGAGI. This CDR3 spans 12 amino acids. V gave up 4 bases and J gave up 4 bases, with 7 bases separating them. This chain's CDR3 is CASSFLSYGYTF. The CDR3 DNA sequence: TGTGCCAGCAGTTTTTTATCCTATGGCTACACCTTC.

Concerning this clone itself: This specimen includes other DNA sequences encoding the same CDR3. The gene calls are TRBV5-1 and TRBJ1-1; D not resolved. There are 13 residues in the CDR3. Trimming took 4 bases from V and 1 from J, leaving 8 bases between them. The germline V gene encodes CDR1 SGHRS and CDR2 YFSETQ. The DNA of the CDR3 is TGCGCCAGCAGCCTAGAGAGGAACACTGAAGCTTTCTTT. Its protein is CASSLERNTEAFF.

This clone came up once. This chain uses TRBV2 with TRBJ2-2; tentatively, D is TRBD2 (7 bases). Germline CDR1 SNHLY, CDR2 FYNNEI. This CDR3 contains 16 residues. V was pared by 8 bases and J by 5 bases, with 21 bases between. The chain's CDR3 is CASGGAGRSQTGELFF. The CDR3 coding sequence is TGTGCCAGCGGGGGGGCAGGGCGCAGTCAGACCGGGGAGCTGTTTTTT.

The chain carries TRBV7-2 and TRBJ1-4; a weak D match, TRBD1 (6 bases). Trimming shortened V by 1 base and J by 8 bases, and 11 bases separated the two germline ends. The CDR3 covers 14 residues. The germline V gene has CDR1 SGHTA and CDR2 FQGNSA. CDR3 DNA sequence: TGTGCCAGCAGCTTAGGAAGGGGGAAAGAAAAACTGTTTTTT. Residues: CASSLGRGKEKLFF.

CDR3 nucleotides: TGTGCCACCAGTGATGCCTTAACTACCGGGACAGGGGGGTCCGGGGAGCTGTTTTTT. Translating it yields CATSDALTTGTGGSGELFF. The genes are TRBV24-1 and TRBJ2-2; 11 nucleotides align to TRBD1. V was clipped by 3 bases and J by 6 bases; unmatched bases: 14. Germline V gene lookup returns CDR1 KGHDR and CDR2 SFDVKD. The CDR3 runs to 19 residues.

The CDR3 nucleotides read TGTGCCAGTAGTACCCCGGGGTTCACTGAAGCTTTCTTT. Translation gives CASSTPGFTEAFF. The rearrangement uses TRBV19 and TRBJ1-1, with unresolved D. Trimming shortened V by 4 bases and J by 4 bases, and 10 bases separated the two germline ends. Germline CDR1 reads LNHDA; CDR2 reads SQIVND (reference sequence). There are 13 residues in the CDR3.

The V call is TRBV15, the J call TRBJ2-1; TRBD2 matches at 10 bases. CDR1 is LNHNV and CDR2 is YYDKDF in the germline V gene (reference sequence). The CDR3 spans 15 residues. Losses at the gene ends were 3 bases for V and 8 bases for J; bases not matched to a gene: 7. The CDR3 region has the DNA TGTGCCACCAGCAGTGTGAGGACTAGCGGCGATGAGCAGTTCTTC. This translates into CATSSVRTSGDEQFF.

The chain links TRBV3-1 (or the pseudogene TRBV3-2) to TRBJ2-5; 9 positions match TRBD2. The CDR3 runs 16 residues. Germline V gene sequence: CDR1 LGHDT, CDR2 YNNKEL (reference sequence). V dropped 0 bases and J dropped 4; count of bases not matched to a gene: 6. The CDR3 sequence is CASSQDFGGGAETQYF. The CDR3 region has the DNA TGTGCCAGCAGCCAAGATTTCGGCGGGGGGGCAGAGACCCAGTACTTC.

This clone was seen a handful of times. The chain recombines TRBV7-9 with TRBJ1-1; D is perhaps TRBD1 (6 bases). Trimming took 5 bases from V and 3 from J, leaving 16 bases between them. Germline V gene sequence: CDR1 SEHNR, CDR2 FQNEAQ (reference sequence). The length of the CDR3 is 15 residues. DNA for the CDR3: TGTGCCAGCAGCCCAGGTCAGGGGAGGGACACTGAAGCTTTCTTT. Encoded protein: CASSPGQGRDTEAFF.

In this sample, this clone turned up once. The chain links TRBV29-1 to TRBJ1-1; 10 bases map to TRBD1. The CDR3 consists of 13 residues. V shed 5 bases and J 5 bases; nucleotides not matched to a gene: 5. Germline-derived CDR1 and CDR2 are SQVTM and ANQGSEA. The chain's CDR3 is CSVWDRGDTEAFF. CDR3 sequence (DNA): TGCAGCGTTTGGGACAGGGGCGATACTGAAGCTTTCTTT.